The next 18 T cell receptor beta chains were all read from a single sample in a study of cytomegalovirus exposure and HLA in healthy donors. Clones were sequenced by immunoSEQ multiplex PCR, and TCRdb holds only the in-frame ones, with some missing. The data hold approximately 100,000 clones, with approximately 94% observed a single time. Sequencing was carried out using PBMCs. The receptors derive from a woman aged 25 to 39 in good health and CMV-seropositive.

The CDR3 region has the DNA TGTGCCAGCAGCTTGTACAGGGGAATCGGGATGGACGAGCAGTACTTC. Translation: CASSLYRGIGMDEQYF. The V call is TRBV7-9, the J call TRBJ2-7; TRBD1 matches at 7 bases. With V trimmed by 3 bases and J by 5 bases, 13 bases remained unmatched. This CDR3 region has 16 residues. Germline V lookup: CDR1 SEHNR, CDR2 FQNEAQ (reference sequence).

This clone has a single count. CDR3 DNA: TGTGCCAGCAGCCCATACCCCGGGACTAGCACAGATACGCAGTATTTT. The encoded protein is CASSPYPGTSTDTQYF. This sequence joins TRBV9 and TRBJ2-3, with a tentative D call TRBD2 (6 bases). Deletions cut 4 bases from V and 0 bases from J, with 15 bases between. Germline CDR1 SGDLS, CDR2 YYNGEE. The CDR3 sequence is 16 residues long.

This sequence joins TRBV19 and TRBJ2-3; D gene uncertain. V was shortened by 4 bases and J by 6 bases, with 20 bases between the two germline ends. Germline-derived CDR1 and CDR2 are LNHDA and SQIVND (reference sequence). The CDR3 spans 16 residues. CDR3 DNA sequence: TGTGCCAGTAGTACCATTGACAACCTGGGTATGGATACGCAGTATTTT. Residues: CASSTIDNLGMDTQYF.

This clone occurred once. This chain joins TRBV7-2 and TRBJ2-1; 9 bases fit TRBD2. This CDR3 comprises 16 residues. Germline V lookup: CDR1 SGHTA, CDR2 FQGNSA. Losses at the gene ends were 2 bases for V and 4 bases for J; bases not matched to a gene: 6. CDR3 nucleotides: TGTGCCAGCAGCTTACGGCTAGCGGGACAATACAATGAGCAGTTCTTC. This encodes CASSLRLAGQYNEQFF.

The rearrangement links TRBV15 to TRBJ2-5; 8 nucleotides agree with TRBD2. The germline gives CDR1 LNHNV, CDR2 YYDKDF (reference sequence). The junction had 14 bases not matched to a gene; V was cut back by 9 bases and J by 5 bases. There are 15 residues in the CDR3. In nucleotides, the CDR3 is TGTGCCACAAAAACTAGCGGTTCAGGGGAGGAGACCCAGTACTTC. Residues: CATKTSGSGEETQYF.

In this sample, this clone turned up a few times. The chain recombines TRBV2 with TRBJ2-1; 13 nucleotides match TRBD2. CDR3 size: 18 residues. V lost 5 bases and J lost 6; bases outside the gene matches: 13. The V gene's germline CDR1 is SNHLY and CDR2 FYNNEI. The CDR3 is CASSRLAGGSSITNEQFF. As DNA, the CDR3 is TGTGCCAGCAGTCGACTAGCGGGAGGATCATCAATCACCAATGAGCAGTTCTTC.

This chain joins TRBV2 and TRBJ1-3; 7 bases map to TRBD1. J lost 1 base, V lost 3 bases, and 3 bases had no gene match. This CDR3 spans 15 amino acids. CDR1 and CDR2 from the germline V gene are SNHLY and FYNNEI. CDR3 in amino acids: CASSDSRGSGNTIYF. For the CDR3, the DNA is TGTGCCAGCAGTGATAGCAGGGGGTCTGGAAACACCATATATTTT.

This clone was detected a few times. The chain combines TRBV28 with TRBJ2-7, with D tentatively TRBD2 (7 bases). Germline CDR1 and CDR2: MDHEN and SYDVKM. CDR3 length: 18 amino acids. V was cut by 3 bases and J by 5 bases, with 26 bases left in between. This CDR3 reads CASSFPPASAGARHEQYF. CDR3 nucleotide sequence: TGTGCCAGCAGTTTCCCTCCCGCCAGCGCGGGGGCGCGCCACGAGCAGTACTTC.

The chain links TRBV19 to TRBJ2-3, with D tentatively TRBD1 (5 bases). CDR1 and CDR2 (germline): LNHDA, SQIVND (reference sequence). The V end was cut by 7 bases, the J end by 2 bases, with 10 bases between. The CDR3 has 13 residues. The chain's CDR3 is CASTKTDTDTQYF. CDR3 sequence (DNA): TGTGCCAGTACCAAGACAGACACAGATACGCAGTATTTT.

The V call is TRBV19, the J call TRBJ2-7; 8 bases agree with TRBD2. The CDR3 has 12 amino acids. Trimming cost V 8 bases and J 6 bases; bases outside gene matches: 6. Germline values: CDR1 LNHDA, CDR2 SQIVND (reference sequence). CDR3 sequence: CASGPRGGEQYF. CDR3 DNA sequence: TGTGCCAGTGGCCCCCGGGGGGGCGAGCAGTACTTC.

The chain is built from TRBV6-6 and TRBJ2-7; D perhaps matches TRBD2 (6 bases). With 8 bases removed from V and 0 bases from J, the gap between germline ends came to 14 bases. The germline gives CDR1 MNHNY, CDR2 SVGAGI (reference sequence). The CDR3 sequence is 14 residues long. The CDR3 DNA reads TGTGCCAGCCGGGGCGGGACCTCCTCCTACGAGCAGTACTTC. Its translation is CASRGGTSSYEQYF.

This chain links TRBV11-2 with TRBJ2-1; 8 bases align to TRBD2. Losses at the gene ends were 5 bases for V and 4 bases for J; bases not matched to a gene: 16. CDR1 and CDR2 (germline): SGHAT, FQNNGV. This CDR3 region has 18 residues. CDR3 sequence: CASSRFVGREAQYNEQFF. CDR3 nucleotides: TGTGCCAGCAGCCGTTTCGTGGGGCGGGAGGCCCAATACAATGAGCAGTTCTTC.

V and J are TRBV20-1 and TRBJ2-5; no clear D. Deletions cut 8 bases from V and 5 bases from J, with 12 bases between. Looked up from germline, CDR1 is DFQATT and CDR2 is SNEGSKA (reference sequence). The length of the CDR3 is 11 residues. The CDR3 is CSTRPGETQYF. The CDR3 DNA reads TGCAGTACCCGCCCCGGGGAGACCCAGTACTTC.

This chain connects TRBV12-2 to TRBJ1-5; TRBD1, as called in the table, went unchecked against the DNA. TRBV12-2 is a recognized pseudogene. There are 23 residues in the CDR3. As DNA, the CDR3 is TGTGCAAGTCGCCCCCCCTCGGGGGACAGGGGGCCTGCAATCCTATTCATTCATCAGCCCCAGCATTTT. Residues: CASRPPSGDRGPAILFIHQPQHF.

V usage is TRBV7-2 and J usage is TRBJ1-1; D is uncertain. The CDR3 is 13 residues long. Germline V gene data show CDR1 as SGHTA and CDR2 as FQGNSA. With 5 bases removed from V and 1 base from J, the gap between germline ends came to 8 bases. CDR3 nucleotides: TGTGCCAGCAGCAAAGCGGGGAACACTGAAGCTTTCTTT. Amino acids: CASSKAGNTEAFF.

This clone came up once. This chain joins TRBV28 and TRBJ1-2; D ambiguous. The germline V and J ends were trimmed by 3 bases and 3 bases, with 8 bases remaining between them. Germline V gene data show CDR1 as MDHEN and CDR2 as SYDVKM. The CDR3 extends over 13 amino acids. The CDR3: CASSFENDYGYTF. As DNA, the CDR3 is TGTGCCAGCAGTTTTGAGAACGACTATGGCTACACCTTC.

The V call is TRBV14, the J call TRBJ2-1; 12 nucleotides align to TRBD2. J gave up 10 bases and V 3 bases, and 10 bases lay outside the gene matches. The germline CDR1 and CDR2 sequences are SGHDN and FVKESK. This CDR3 comprises 16 residues. DNA for the CDR3: TGTGCCAGCAGCCACGGACTAGCGGGATTAAGAGGGGAGCAGTTCTTC. It codes for CASSHGLAGLRGEQFF.

The rearrangement links TRBV27 to TRBJ2-3; 7 bases are a match to TRBD2. The CDR3 consists of 17 residues. Germline lookup yields CDR1 MNHEY and CDR2 SMNVEV (reference sequence). The ends lost 7 bases at V and 3 bases at J; junction bases unmatched: 16. CDR3 sequence reads: CASTTFGVAGFTDTQYF. The CDR3 DNA sequence: TGTGCCAGCACCACCTTTGGGGTAGCGGGTTTTACAGATACGCAGTATTTT.